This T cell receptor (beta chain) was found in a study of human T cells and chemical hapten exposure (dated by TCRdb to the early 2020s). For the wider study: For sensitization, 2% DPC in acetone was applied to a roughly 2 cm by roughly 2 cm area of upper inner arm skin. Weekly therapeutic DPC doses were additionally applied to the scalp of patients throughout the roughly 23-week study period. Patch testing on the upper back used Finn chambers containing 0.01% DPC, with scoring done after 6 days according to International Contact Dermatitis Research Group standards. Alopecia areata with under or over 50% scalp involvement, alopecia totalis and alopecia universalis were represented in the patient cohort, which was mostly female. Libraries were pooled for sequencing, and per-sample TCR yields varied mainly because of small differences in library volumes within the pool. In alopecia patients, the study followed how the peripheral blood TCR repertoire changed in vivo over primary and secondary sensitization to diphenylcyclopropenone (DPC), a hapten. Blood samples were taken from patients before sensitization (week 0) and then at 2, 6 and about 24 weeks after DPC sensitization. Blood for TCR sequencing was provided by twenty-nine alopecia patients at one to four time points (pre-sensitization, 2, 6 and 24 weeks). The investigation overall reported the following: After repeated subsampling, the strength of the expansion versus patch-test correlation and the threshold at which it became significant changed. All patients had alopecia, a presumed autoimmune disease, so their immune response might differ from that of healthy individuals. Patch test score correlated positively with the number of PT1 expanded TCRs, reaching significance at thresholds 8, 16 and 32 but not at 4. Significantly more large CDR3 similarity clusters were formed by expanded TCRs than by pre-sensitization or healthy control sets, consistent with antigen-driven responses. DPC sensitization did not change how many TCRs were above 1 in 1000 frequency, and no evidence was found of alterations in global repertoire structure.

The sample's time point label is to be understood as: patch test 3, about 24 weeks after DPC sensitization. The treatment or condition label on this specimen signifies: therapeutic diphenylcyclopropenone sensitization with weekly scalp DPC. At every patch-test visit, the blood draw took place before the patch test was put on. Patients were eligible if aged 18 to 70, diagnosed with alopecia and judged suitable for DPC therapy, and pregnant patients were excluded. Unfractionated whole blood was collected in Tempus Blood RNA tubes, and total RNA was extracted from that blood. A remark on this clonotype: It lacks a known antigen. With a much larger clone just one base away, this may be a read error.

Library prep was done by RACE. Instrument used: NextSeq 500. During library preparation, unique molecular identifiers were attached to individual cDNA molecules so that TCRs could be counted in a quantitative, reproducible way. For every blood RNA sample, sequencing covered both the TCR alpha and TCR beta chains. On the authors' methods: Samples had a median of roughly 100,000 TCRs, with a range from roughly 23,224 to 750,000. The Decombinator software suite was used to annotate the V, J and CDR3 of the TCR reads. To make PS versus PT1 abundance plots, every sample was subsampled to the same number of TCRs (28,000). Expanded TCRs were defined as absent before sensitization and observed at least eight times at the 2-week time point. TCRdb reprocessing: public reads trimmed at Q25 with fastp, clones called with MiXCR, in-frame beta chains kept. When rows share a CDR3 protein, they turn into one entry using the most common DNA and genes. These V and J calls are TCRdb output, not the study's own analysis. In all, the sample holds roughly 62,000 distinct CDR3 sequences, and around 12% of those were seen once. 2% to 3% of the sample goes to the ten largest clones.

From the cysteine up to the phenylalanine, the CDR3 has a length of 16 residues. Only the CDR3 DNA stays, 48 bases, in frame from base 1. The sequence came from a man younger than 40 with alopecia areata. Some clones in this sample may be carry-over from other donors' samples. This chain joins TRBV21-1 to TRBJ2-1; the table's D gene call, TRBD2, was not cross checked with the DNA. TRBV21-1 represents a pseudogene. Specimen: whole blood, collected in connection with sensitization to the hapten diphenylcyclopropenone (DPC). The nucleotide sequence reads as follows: TGTGCCAGCAGCTCCCATGCCAGCGGGGGTCTCGATGAGCAGTTCTTC. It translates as CASSSHASGGLDEQFF.